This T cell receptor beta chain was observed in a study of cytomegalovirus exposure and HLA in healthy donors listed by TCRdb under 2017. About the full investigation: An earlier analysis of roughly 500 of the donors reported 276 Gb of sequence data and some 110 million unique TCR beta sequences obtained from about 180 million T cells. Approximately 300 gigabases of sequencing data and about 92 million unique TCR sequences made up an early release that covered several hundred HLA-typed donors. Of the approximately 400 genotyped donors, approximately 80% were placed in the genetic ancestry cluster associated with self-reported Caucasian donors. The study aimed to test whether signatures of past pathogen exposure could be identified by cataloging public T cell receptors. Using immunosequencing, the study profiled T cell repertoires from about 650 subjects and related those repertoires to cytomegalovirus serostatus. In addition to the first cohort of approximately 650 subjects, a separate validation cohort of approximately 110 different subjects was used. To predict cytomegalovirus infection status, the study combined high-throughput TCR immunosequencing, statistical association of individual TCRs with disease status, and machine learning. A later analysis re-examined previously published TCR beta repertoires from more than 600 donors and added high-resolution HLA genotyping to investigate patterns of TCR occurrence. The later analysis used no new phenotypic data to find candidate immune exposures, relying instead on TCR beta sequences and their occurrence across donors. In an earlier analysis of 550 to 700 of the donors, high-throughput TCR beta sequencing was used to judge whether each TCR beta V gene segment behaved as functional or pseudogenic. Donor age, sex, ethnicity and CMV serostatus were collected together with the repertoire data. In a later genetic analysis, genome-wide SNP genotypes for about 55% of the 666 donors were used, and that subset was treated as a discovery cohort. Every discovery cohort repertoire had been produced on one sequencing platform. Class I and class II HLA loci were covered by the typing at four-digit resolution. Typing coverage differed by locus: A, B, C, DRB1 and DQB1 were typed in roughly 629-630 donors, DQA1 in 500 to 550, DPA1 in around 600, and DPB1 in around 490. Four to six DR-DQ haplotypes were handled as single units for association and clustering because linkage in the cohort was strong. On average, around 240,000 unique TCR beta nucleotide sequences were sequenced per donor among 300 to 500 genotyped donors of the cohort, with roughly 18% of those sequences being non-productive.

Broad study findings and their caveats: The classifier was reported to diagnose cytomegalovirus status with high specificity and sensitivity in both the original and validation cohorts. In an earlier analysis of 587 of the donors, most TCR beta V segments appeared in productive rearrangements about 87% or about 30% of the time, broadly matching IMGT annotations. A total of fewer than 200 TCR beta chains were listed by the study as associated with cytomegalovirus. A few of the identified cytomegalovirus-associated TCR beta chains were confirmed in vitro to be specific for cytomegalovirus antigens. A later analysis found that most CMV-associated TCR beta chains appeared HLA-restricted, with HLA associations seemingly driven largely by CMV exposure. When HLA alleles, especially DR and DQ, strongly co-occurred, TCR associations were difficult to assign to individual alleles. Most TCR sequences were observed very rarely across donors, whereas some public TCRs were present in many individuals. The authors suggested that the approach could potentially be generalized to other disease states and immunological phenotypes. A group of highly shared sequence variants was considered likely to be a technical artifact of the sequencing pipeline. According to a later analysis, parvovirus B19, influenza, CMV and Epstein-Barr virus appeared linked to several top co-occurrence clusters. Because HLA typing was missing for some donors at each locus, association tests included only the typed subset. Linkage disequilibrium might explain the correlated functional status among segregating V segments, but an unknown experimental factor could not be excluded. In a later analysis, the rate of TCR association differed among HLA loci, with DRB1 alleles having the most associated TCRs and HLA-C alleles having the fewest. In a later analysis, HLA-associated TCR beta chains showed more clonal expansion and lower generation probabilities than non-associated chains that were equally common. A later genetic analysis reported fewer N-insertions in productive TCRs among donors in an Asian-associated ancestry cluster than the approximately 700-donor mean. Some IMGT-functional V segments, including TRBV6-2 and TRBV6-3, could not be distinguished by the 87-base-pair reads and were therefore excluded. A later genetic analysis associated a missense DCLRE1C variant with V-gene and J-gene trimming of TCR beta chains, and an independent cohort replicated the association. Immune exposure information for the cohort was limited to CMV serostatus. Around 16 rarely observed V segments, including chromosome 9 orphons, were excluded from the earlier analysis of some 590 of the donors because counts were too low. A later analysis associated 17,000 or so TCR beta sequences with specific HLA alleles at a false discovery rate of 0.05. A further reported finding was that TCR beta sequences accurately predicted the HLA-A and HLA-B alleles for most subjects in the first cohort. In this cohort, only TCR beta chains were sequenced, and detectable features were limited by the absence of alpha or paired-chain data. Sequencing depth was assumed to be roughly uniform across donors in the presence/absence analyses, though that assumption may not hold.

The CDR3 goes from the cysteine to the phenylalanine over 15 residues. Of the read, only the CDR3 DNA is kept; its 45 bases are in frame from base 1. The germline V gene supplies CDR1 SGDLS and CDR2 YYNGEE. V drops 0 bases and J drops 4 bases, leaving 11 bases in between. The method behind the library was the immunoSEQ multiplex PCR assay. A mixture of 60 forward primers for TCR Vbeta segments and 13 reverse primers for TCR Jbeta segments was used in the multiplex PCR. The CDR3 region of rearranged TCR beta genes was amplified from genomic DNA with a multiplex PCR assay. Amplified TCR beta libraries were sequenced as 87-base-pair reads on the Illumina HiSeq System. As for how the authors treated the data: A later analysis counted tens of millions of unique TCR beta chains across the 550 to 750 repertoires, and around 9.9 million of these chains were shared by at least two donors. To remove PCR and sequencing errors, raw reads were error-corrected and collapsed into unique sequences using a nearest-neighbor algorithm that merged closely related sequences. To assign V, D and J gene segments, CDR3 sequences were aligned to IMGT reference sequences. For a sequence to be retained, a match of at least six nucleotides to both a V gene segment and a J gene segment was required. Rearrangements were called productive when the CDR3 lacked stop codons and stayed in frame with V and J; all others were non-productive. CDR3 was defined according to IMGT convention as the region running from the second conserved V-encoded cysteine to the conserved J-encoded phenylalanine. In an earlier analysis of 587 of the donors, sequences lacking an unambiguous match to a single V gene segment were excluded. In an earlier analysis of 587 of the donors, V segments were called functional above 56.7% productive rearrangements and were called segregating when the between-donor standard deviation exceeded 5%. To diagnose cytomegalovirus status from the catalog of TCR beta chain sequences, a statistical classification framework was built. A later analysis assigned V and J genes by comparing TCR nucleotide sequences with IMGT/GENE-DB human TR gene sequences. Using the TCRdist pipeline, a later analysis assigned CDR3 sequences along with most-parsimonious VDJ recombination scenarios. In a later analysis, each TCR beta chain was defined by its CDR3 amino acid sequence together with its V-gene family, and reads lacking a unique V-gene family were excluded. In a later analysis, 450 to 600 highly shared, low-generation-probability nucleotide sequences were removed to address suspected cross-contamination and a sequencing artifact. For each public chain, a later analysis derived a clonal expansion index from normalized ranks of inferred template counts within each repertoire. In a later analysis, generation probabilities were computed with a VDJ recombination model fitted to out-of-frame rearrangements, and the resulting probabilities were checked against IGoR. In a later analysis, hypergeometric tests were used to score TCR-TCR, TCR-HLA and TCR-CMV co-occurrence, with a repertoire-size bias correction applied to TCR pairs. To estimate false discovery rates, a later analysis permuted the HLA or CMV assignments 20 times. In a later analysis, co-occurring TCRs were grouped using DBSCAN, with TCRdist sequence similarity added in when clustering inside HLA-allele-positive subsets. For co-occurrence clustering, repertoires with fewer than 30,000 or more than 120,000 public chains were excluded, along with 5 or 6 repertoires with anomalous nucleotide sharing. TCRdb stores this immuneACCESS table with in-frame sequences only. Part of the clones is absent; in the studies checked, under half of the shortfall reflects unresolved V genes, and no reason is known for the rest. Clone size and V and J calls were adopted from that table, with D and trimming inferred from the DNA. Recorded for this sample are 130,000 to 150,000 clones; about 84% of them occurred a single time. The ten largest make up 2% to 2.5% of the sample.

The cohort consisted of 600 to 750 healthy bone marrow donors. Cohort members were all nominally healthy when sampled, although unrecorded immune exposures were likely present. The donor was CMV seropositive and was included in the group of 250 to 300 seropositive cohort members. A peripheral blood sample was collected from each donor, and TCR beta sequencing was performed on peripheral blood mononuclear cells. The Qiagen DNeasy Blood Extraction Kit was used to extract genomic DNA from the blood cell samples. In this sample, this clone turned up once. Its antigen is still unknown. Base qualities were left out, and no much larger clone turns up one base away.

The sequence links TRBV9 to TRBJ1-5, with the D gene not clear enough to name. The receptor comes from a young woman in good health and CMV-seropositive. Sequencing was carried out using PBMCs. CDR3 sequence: CASSVDLSRNQPQHF. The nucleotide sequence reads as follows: TGTGCCAGCAGCGTAGATCTGAGCCGGAATCAGCCCCAGCATTTT.